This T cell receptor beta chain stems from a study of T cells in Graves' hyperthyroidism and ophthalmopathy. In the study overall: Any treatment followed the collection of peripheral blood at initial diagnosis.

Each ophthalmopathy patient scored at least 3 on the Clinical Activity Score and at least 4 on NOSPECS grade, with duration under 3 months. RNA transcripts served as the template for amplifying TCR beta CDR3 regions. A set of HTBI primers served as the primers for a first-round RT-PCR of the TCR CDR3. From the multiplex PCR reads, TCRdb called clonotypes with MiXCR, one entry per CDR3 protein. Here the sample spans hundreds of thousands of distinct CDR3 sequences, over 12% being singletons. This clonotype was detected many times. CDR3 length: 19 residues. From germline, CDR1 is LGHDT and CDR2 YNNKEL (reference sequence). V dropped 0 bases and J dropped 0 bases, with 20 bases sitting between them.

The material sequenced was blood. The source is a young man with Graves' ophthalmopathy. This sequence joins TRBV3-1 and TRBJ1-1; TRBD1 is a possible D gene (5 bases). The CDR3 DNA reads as TGTGCCAGCAGCCAAGATCTCGGAGGAGGGGTTGCCATGAACACTGAAGCTTTCTTT. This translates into CASSQDLGGGVAMNTEAFF.